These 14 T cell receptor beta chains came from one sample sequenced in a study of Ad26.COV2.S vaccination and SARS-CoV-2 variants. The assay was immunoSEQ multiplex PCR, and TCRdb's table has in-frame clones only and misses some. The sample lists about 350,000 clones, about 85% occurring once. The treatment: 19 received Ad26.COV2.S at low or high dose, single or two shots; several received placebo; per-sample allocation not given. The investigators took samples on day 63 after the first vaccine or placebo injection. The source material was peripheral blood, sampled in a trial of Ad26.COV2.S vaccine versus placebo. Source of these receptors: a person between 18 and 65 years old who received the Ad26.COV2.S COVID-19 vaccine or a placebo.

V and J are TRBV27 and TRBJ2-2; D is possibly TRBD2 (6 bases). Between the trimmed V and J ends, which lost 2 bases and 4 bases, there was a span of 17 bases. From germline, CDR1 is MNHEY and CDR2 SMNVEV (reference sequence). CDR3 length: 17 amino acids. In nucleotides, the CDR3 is TGTGCCAGCAGTTTAGAACCGGGAGCCTCCGCCACCGGGGAGCTGTTTTTT. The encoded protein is CASSLEPGASATGELFF.

CDR3: CASSWASGAIIQGETQYF. The CDR3, as DNA: TGTGCCAGCAGTTGGGCCAGCGGGGCAATCATCCAGGGAGAGACCCAGTACTTC. The chain couples TRBV28 to TRBJ2-5; 7 positions match TRBD2. With V trimmed by 4 bases and J by 4 bases, 18 bases remained unmatched. The CDR3 has 18 residues. Per germline, CDR1 MDHEN and CDR2 SYDVKM.

The CDR3 DNA is TGTGCCAGCAGCTTAGTTAAACTAGCGGGAGGGGCGAACACCGGGGAGCTGTTTTTT. Its translation is CASSLVKLAGGANTGELFF. The chain joins TRBV11-2 to TRBJ2-2; 13 nucleotides align to TRBD2. Losses at the gene ends were 1 base for V and 0 bases for J; bases not matched to a gene: 5. Germline CDR1 reads SGHAT; CDR2 reads FQNNGV. This CDR3 region has 19 residues.

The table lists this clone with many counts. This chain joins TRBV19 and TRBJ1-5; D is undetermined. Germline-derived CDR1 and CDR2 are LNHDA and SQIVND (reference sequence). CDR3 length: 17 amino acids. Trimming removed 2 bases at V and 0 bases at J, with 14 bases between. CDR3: CASSISPLPYSNQPQHF. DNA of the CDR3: TGTGCCAGTAGTATAAGTCCCCTACCCTATAGCAATCAGCCCCAGCATTTT.

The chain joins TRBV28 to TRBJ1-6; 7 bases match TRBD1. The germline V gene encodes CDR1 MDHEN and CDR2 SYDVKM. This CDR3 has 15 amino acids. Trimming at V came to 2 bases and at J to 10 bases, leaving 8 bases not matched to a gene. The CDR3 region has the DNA TGTGCCAGCAGTTTAGTGAGGGGGCCGTTGTCACCCCTCCACTTT. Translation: CASSLVRGPLSPLHF.

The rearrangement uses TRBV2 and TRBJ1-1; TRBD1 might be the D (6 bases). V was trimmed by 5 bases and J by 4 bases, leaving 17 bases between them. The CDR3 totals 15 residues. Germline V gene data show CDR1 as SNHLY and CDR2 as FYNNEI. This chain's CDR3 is CASSYFRGGGTEAFF. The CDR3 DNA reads TGTGCCAGCAGTTACTTCAGGGGCGGCGGCACTGAAGCTTTCTTT.

The chain's CDR3 is CASSISGRGNYGYTF. The CDR3 DNA follows: TGTGCCAGTAGTATAAGCGGGCGGGGAAACTATGGCTACACCTTC. The chain couples TRBV19 to TRBJ1-2; no clear D gene. Germline CDR1 and CDR2: LNHDA and SQIVND (reference sequence). The CDR3 loop spans 15 amino acids. Trimming took 2 bases from V and 2 from J, leaving 12 bases between them.

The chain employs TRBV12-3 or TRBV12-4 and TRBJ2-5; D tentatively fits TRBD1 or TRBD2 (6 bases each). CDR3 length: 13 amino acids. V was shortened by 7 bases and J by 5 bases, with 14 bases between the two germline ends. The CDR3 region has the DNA TGTGCCAGCAACCGGGGGCCGGGGGAGACCCAGTACTTC. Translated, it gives CASNRGPGETQYF.

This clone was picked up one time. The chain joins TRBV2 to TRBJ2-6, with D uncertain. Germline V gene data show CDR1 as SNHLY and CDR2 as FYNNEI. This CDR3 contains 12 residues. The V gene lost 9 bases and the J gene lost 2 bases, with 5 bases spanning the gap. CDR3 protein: CASSTGANVLTF. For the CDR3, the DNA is TGTGCCAGTTCTACTGGGGCCAACGTCCTGACTTTC.

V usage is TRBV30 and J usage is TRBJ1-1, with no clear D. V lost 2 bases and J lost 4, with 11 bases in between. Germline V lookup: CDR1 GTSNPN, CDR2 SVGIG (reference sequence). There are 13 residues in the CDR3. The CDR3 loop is CAWSTQSSTEAFF. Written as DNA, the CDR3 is TGTGCCTGGAGTACACAGAGTTCCACTGAAGCTTTCTTT. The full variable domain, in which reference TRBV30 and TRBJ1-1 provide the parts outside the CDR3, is SQTIHQWPATLVQPVGSPLSLECTVEGTSNPNLYWYRQAAGRGLQLLFYSVGIGQISSEVPQNLSASRPQDRQFILSSKKLLLSDSGFYLCAWSTQSSTEAFFGQGTRLTVV.

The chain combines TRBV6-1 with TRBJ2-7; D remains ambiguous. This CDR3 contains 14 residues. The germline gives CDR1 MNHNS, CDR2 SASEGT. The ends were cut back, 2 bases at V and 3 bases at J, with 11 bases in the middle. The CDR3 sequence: CASSELSSSYEQYF. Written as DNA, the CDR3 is TGTGCCAGCAGTGAATTGTCCAGCAGCTACGAGCAGTACTTC.

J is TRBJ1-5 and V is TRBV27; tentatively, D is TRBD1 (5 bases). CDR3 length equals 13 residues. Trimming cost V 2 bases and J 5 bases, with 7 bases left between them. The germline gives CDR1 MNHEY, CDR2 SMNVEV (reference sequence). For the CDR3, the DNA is TGTGCCAGCAGTTTACTAGGGGATCAGCCCCAGCATTTT. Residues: CASSLLGDQPQHF.

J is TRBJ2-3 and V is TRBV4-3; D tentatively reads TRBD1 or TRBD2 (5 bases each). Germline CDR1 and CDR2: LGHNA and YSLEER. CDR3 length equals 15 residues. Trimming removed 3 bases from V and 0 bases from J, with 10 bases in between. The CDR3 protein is CASSQGTVSTDTQYF. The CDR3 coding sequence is TGCGCCAGCAGCCAGGGGACGGTCAGCACAGATACGCAGTATTTT.

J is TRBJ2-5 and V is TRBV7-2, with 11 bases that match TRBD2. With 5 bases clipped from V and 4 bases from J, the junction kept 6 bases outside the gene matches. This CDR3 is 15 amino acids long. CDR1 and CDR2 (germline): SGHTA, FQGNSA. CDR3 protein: CASSPRLAGTETQYF. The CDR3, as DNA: TGTGCCAGCAGCCCTAGACTAGCGGGGACAGAGACCCAGTACTTC.